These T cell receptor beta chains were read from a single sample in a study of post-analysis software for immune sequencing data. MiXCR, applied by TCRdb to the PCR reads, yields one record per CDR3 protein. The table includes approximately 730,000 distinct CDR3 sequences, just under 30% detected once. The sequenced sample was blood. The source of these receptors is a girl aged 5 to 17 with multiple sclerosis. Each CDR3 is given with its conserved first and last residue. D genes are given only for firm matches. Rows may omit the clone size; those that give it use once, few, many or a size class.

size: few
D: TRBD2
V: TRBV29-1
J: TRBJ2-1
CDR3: CSVTGLAAGNEQFF
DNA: TGCAGCGTTACCGGACTAGCGGCGGGGAATGAGCAGTTCTTC

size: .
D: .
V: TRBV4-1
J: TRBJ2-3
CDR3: CASSLQTHLSTDTQYF
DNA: TGCGCCAGCAGCCTTCAGACACACCTTAGCACAGATACGCAGTATTTT

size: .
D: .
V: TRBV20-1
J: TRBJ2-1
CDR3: CSARDQREQFF
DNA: TGCAGTGCTAGAGATCAACGAGAGCAGTTCTTC

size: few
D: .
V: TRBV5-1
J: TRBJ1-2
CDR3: CASSGGDSKRVYGYTF
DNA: TGCGCCAGCAGCGGGGGAGACTCCAAGCGGGTTTATGGCTACACCTTC

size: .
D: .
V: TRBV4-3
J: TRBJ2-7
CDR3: CASSQMGRVGGEQYF
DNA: TGCGCCAGCAGCCAAATGGGCAGGGTCGGGGGCGAGCAGTACTTC

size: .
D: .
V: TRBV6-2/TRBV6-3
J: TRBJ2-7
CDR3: CASSPLPSAGYRYEQYF
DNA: TGTGCCAGCAGTCCGCTCCCGTCGGCAGGGTATCGGTACGAGCAGTACTTC

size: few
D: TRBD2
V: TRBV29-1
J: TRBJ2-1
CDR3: CSVVPTSGRLISYNEQFF
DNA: TGCAGCGTGGTCCCGACTAGCGGGAGGCTTATCTCCTACAATGAGCAGTTCTTC

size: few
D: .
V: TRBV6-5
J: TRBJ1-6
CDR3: CASWRHFNSPLHF
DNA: TGTGCCAGCTGGAGGCACTTTAATTCACCCCTCCACTTT

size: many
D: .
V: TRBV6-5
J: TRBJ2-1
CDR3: CASRVYNEQFF
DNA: TGTGCCAGCAGAGTTTACAATGAGCAGTTCTTC

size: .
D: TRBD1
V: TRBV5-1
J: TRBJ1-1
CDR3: CASTPTMTGVTEAFF
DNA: TGCGCCAGCACCCCGACGATGACAGGGGTAACTGAAGCTTTCTTT

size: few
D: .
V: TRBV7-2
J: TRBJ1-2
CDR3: CASSRTVNYGYTF
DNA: TGTGCCAGCAGCCGGACGGTTAACTATGGCTACACCTTC

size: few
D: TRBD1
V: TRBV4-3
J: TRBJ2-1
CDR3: CASSQDWTGAHNEQFF
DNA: TGCGCCAGCAGCCAAGATTGGACAGGGGCCCACAATGAGCAGTTCTTC

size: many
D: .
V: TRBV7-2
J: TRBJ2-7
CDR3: CASSPQGSSYEQYF
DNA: TGTGCCAGCAGCCCACAGGGTAGCTCCTACGAGCAGTACTTC

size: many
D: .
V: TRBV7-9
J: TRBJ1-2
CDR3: CASSLGTYYGYTF
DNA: TGTGCCAGCAGCTTAGGAACCTATTATGGCTACACCTTC

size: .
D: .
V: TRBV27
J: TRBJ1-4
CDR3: CASTTRQASNEKLFF
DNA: TGTGCCAGCACCACCCGACAGGCCAGTAATGAAAAGCTGTTTTTT

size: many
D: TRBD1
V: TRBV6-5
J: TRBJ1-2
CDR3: CASRPPTGGFDGYTF
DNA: TGTGCCAGCAGACCTCCGACAGGGGGCTTCGATGGCTACACCTTC

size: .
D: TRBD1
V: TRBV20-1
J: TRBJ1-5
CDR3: CSAKPSGTDYQPQHF
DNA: TGCAGTGCCAAACCCTCCGGGACAGATTATCAGCCCCAGCATTTT

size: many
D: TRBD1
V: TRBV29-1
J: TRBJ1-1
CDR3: CSSRGLGNTEAFF
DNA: TGCAGCTCCAGGGGGCTTGGGAACACTGAAGCTTTCTTT

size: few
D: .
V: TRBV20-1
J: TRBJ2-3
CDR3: CSAHSGRHTDTQYF
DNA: TGCAGTGCTCACAGCGGAAGACACACAGATACGCAGTATTTT

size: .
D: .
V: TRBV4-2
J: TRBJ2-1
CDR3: CASSQDGTRGGYNEQFF
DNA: TGTGCCAGCAGCCAAGACGGAACGAGGGGGGGCTACAATGAGCAGTTCTTC

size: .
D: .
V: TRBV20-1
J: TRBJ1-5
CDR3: CGARADYSNQPQHF
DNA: TGCGGTGCTAGAGCGGATTATAGCAATCAGCCCCAGCATTTT

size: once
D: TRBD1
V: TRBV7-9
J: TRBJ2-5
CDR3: CASSFHHRGPETQYF
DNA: TGTGCCAGCAGCTTCCACCACAGGGGGCCCGAGACCCAGTACTTC

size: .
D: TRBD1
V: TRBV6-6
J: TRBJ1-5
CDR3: CASSSQPGQGNQPQHF
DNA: TGTGCCAGCAGTTCTCAACCGGGACAGGGCAATCAGCCCCAGCATTTT

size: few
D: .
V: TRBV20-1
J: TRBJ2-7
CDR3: CSGTKEGYRREQYF
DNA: TGCAGTGGGACAAAAGAAGGTTATCGGCGGGAGCAGTACTTC